Following are 4 T cell receptor beta chains from one sample sequenced in a study of shared clonotypes between healthy human individuals. Here immunoSEQ multiplex PCR was the method, and the copy in TCRdb shows in-frame clones only, minus some. The repertoire consists of some 2,400,000 clones, with roughly 95% occurring once and the leading ten covering around 0.13%. The sample consisted of naive CD4+ T cells sorted from blood. The subset is: CD45RA+ positively selected. The receptor set was obtained from a young man in good health.

The rearrangement links TRBV28 to TRBJ1-1, with D tentatively TRBD1 (5 bases). The length of the CDR3 is 14 residues. CDR1 and CDR2 (germline): MDHEN, SYDVKM. The ends were cut back, 2 bases at V and 7 bases at J, with 14 bases in the middle. CDR3 region: CASSLVSGTNEAFF. CDR3 in DNA: TGTGCCAGCAGTTTAGTGTCGGGGACTAATGAAGCTTTCTTT.

The CDR3 DNA follows: TGTGCCAGTAGTAGTCGGACGGATTATTATAATTCACCCCTCCACTTT. Amino acid sequence: CASSSRTDYYNSPLHF. The chain is built from TRBV19 and TRBJ1-6; D is uncertain. There are 16 residues in the CDR3. The ends were cut back, 4 bases at V and 4 bases at J, with 14 bases in the middle. CDR1 and CDR2 from the germline V gene are LNHDA and SQIVND (reference sequence). The full variable domain, in which reference TRBV19 and TRBJ1-6 provide the parts outside the CDR3, is DGGITQSPKYLFRKEGQNVTLSCEQNLNHDAMYWYRQDPGQGLRLIYYSQIVNDFQKGDIAEGYSVSREKKESFPLTVTSAQKNPTAFYLCASSSRTDYYNSPLHFGNGTRLTVT.

The chain recombines TRBV18 with TRBJ2-7, with 8 positions matching TRBD2. After removal of 5 bases from V and 2 bases from J, the junction contained 8 bases not matched to a gene. CDR3 length: 15 residues. Germline V gene data show CDR1 as KGHSH and CDR2 as LQKENI. The CDR3 nucleotides read TGTGCCAGCTCAAACGGAGCGGGAGAGACCTACGAGCAGTACTTC. This codes for CASSNGAGETYEQYF.

This clone appeared a few times. The chain employs TRBV7-2 and TRBJ2-5; no clear D. Germline V gives CDR1 SGHTA, CDR2 FQGNSA. V was clipped by 1 base and J by 2 bases, with 8 bases between them. This CDR3 has 14 residues. The CDR3 region has the DNA TGTGCCAGCAGCTTAGGAAGGGTTCAAGAGACCCAGTACTTC. Its protein is CASSLGRVQETQYF. Variable domain in full (rest from reference TRBV7-2 and TRBJ2-5): GAGVSQSPSNKVTEKGKDVELRCDPISGHTALYWYRQSLGQGLEFLIYFQGNSAPDKSGLPSDRFSAERTGGSVSTLTIQRTQQEDSAVYLCASSLGRVQETQYFGPGTRLLVL.